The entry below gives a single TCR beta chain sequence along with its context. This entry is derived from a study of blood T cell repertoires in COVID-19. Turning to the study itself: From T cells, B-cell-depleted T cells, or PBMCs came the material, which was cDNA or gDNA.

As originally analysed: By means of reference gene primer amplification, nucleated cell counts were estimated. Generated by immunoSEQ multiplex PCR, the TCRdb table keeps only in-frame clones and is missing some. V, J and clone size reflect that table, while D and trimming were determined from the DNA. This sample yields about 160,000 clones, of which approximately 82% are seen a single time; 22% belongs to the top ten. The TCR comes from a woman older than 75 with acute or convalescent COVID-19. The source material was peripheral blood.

CDR3 in DNA: TGTGCCAGCAGTCCAGGGCCCTTCTATGGCTACACCTTC. Translated: CASSPGPFYGYTF. J is TRBJ1-2 and V is TRBV6-4, with a possible D match to TRBD1 (5 bases). Looked up from germline, CDR1 is MRHNA and CDR2 is SNTAGT. The CDR3 contains 13 residues. With 5 bases removed from V and 4 bases from J, the gap between germline ends came to 11 bases.